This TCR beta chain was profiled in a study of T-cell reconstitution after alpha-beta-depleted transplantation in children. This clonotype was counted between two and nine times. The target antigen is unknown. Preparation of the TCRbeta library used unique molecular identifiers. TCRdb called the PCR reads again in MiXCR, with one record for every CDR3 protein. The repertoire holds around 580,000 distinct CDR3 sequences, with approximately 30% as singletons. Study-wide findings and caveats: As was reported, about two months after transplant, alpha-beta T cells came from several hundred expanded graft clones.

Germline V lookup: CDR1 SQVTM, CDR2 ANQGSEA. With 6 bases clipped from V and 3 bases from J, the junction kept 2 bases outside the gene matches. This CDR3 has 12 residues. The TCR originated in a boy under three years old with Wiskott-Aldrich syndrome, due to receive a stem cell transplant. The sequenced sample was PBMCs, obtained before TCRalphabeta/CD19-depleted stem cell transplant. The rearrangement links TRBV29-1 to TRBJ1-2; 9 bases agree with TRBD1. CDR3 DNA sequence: TGCAGCGTGGGACAGGGCCACTATGGCTACACCTTC. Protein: CSVGQGHYGYTF.